The following is a TCR beta chain sequence with its context. One end of the junction varies from germline; a read error may be responsible. TCRdb independently ran MiXCR on the RT-PCR reads; one entry per CDR3 protein. The sample yields around 700,000 distinct CDR3 sequences, 14% seen once. This CDR3 is built from 15 residues. CDR1 is MNHEY, CDR2 SMNVEV, per germline (reference sequence). The sequence came from a female donor in good health, serving as a healthy control. The sample was memory CD4+ T cells from blood. V usage is TRBV27 and J usage is TRBJ1-5, with a weak D call TRBD1 (6 bases). The CDR3 is CASSLSGGRTQPRHF. The DNA of the CDR3 is TGTGCCAGCAGTTTAAGCGGGGGGCGAACACAGCCCCGGCATTTT.